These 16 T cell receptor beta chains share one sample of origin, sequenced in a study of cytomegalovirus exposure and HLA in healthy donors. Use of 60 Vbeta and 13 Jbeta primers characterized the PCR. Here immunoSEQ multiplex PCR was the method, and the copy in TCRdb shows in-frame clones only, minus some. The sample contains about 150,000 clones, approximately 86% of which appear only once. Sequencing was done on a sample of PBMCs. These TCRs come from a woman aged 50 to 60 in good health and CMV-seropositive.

The CDR3 sequence is CASSPGLYHYEQYF. The CDR3, as DNA: TGTGCCAGCAGCCCGGGACTCTACCACTACGAGCAGTACTTC. This sequence joins TRBV11-2 and TRBJ2-7, with D perhaps TRBD2 (6 bases). V gave up 5 bases and J gave up 3 bases, with 14 bases separating them. The CDR3 is 14 amino acids. The germline V gene has CDR1 SGHAT and CDR2 FQNNGV.

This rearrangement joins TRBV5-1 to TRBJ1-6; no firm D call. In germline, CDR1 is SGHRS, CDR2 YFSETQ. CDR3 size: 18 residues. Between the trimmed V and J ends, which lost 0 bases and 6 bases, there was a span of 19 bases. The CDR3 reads CASSLEAARSDSNSPLHF. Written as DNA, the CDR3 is TGCGCCAGCAGCTTGGAGGCGGCCCGGTCTGATAGTAATTCACCCCTCCACTTT.

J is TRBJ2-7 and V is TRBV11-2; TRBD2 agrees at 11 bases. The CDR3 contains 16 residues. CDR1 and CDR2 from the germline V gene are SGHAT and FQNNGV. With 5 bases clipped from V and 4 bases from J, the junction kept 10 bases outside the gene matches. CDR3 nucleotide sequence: TGTGCCAGCAGCCCGGGAGGGACTAGCGGCTTATACGAGCAGTACTTC. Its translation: CASSPGGTSGLYEQYF.

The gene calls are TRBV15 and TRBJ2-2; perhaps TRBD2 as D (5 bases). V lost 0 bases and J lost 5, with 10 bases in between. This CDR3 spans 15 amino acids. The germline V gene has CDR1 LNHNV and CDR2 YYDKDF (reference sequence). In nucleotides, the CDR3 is TGTGCCACCAGCAGAGATACGGGGAAGACCGGGGAGCTGTTTTTT. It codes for CATSRDTGKTGELFF.

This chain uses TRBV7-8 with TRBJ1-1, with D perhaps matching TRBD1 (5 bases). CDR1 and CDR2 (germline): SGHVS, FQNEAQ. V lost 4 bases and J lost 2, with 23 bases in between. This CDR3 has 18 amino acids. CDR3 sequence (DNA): TGTGCCAGCAGCTCTTCCGGGGGGGGGAGGTTGAGAAACACTGAAGCTTTCTTT. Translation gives CASSSSGGGRLRNTEAFF.

The CDR3 spells CASSIKQGTEAFF. The DNA for the CDR3 is TGTGCCAGCAGTATAAAACAGGGGACTGAAGCTTTCTTT. The V gene is TRBV2, the J gene TRBJ1-1; TRBD1 matches at 7 bases. Germline values: CDR1 SNHLY, CDR2 FYNNEI. The CDR3 length is 13 residues. V lost 5 bases, J lost 5 bases, and 5 bases stayed unmatched.

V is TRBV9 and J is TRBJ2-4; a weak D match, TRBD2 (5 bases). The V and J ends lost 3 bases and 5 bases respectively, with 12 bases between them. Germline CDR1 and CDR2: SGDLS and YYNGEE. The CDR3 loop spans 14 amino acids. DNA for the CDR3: TGTGCCAGCAGCGCCCCCGCCGGGGAAAACATTCAGTACTTC. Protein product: CASSAPAGENIQYF.

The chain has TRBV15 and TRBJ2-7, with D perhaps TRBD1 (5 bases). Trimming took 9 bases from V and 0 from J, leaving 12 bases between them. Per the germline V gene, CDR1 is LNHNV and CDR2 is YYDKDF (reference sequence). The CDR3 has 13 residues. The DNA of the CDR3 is TGTGCCACTTCTGGGGCGAGCTCCTACGAGCAGTACTTC. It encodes CATSGASSYEQYF.

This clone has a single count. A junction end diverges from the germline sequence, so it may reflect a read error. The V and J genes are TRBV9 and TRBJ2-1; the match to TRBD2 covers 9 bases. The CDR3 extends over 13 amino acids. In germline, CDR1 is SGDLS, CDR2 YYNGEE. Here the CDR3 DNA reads TGTGCCAGCAGCGACCGACTAGCGGACAGCAAGGTCTTC. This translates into CASSDRLADSKVF.

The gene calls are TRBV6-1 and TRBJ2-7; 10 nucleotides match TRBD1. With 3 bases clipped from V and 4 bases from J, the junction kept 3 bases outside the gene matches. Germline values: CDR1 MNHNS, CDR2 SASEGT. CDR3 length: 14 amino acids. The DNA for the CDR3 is TGTGCCAGCAGTGAGACAGGGGGCGAATACGAGCAGTACTTC. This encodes CASSETGGEYEQYF.

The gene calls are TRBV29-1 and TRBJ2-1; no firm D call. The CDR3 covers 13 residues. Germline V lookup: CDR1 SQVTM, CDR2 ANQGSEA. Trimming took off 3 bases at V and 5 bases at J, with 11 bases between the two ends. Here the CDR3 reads CSVDLARNNEQFF. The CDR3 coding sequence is TGCAGCGTTGACCTTGCCAGAAACAATGAGCAGTTCTTC.

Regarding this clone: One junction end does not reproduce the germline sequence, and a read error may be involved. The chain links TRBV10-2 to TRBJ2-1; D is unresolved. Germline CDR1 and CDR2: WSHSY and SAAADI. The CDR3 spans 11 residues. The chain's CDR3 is CASSAYNEQFF. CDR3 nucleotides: TGCGCCAGCAGTGCCTATAATGAGCAGTTCTTC.

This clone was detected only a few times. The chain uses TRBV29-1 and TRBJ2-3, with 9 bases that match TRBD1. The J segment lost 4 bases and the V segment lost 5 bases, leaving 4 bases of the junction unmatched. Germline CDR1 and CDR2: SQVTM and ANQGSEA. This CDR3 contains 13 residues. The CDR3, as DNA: TGCAGCGTTAGGACAGGGGCCGCAGATACGCAGTATTTT. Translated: CSVRTGAADTQYF.

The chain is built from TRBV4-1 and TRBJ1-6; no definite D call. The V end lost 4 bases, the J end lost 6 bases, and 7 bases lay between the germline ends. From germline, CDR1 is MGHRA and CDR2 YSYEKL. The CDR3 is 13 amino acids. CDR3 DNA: TGCGCCAGCAGCCCAGACGGTAATTCACCCCTCCACTTT. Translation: CASSPDGNSPLHF.

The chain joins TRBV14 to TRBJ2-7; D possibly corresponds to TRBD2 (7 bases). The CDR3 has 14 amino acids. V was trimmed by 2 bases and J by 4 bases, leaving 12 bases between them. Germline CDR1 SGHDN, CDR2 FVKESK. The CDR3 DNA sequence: TGTGCCAGCAGCCAACAGGGGAGGGGATACGAGCAGTACTTC. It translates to CASSQQGRGYEQYF. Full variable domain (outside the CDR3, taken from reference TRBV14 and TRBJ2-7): EAGVTQFPSHSVIEKGQTVTLRCDPISGHDNLYWYRRVMGKEIKFLLHFVKESKQDESGMPNNRFLAERTGGTYSTLKVQPAELEDSGVYFCASSQQGRGYEQYFGPGTRLTVT.

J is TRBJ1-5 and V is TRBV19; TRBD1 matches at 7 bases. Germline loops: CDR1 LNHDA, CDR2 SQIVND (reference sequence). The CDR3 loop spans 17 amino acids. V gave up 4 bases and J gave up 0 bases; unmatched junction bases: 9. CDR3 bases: TGTGCCAGTAGTACCGGGACAGTCGTCAATAGCAATCAGCCCCAGCATTTT. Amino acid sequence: CASSTGTVVNSNQPQHF.